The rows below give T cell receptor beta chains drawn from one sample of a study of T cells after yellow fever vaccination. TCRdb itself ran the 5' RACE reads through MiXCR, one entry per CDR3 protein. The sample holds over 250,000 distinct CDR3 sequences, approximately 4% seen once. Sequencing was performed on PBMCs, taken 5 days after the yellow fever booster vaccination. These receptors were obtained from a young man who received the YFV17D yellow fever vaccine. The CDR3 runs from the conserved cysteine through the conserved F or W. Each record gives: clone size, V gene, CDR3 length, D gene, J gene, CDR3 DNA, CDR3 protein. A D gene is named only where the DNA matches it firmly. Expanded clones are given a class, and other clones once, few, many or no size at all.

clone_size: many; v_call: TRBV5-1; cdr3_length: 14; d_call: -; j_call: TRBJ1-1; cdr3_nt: TGCGCCAGCAGCTTGCCAAGCATGAACACTGAAGCTTTCTTT; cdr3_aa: CASSLPSMNTEAFF
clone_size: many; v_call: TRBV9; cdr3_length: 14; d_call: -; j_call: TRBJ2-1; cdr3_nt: TGTGCCAGCAGCGTAGTAGGCAGTTACAATGAGCAGTTCTTC; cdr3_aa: CASSVVGSYNEQFF
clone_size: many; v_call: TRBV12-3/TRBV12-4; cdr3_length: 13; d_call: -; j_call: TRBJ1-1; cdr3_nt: TGTGCCAGCAGTTTGAGACCGAACACTGAAGCTTTCTTT; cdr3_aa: CASSLRPNTEAFF
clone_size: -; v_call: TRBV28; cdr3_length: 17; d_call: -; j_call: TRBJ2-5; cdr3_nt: TGTGCCAGCACCGGGACGGTGGGGGTATTGGTTCAAGAGACCCAGTACTTC; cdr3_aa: CASTGTVGVLVQETQYF
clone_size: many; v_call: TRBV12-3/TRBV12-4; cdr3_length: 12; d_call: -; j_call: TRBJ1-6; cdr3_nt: TGTGCCAGCAGTTTCCTGGGGTCACCCCTCCACTTT; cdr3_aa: CASSFLGSPLHF
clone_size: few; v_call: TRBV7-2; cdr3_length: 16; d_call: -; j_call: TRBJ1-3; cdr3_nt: TGTGCCAGCAGCCCCCAGACAGCGCACTCTGGAAACACCATATATTTT; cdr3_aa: CASSPQTAHSGNTIYF
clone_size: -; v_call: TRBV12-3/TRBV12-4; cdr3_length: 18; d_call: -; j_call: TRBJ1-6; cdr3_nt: TGTGCCAGCAGTCGAAAAGGGACCGCCCCCGCAGGGTTGAGCTTCCTCCATTTT; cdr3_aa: CASSRKGTAPAGLSFLHF
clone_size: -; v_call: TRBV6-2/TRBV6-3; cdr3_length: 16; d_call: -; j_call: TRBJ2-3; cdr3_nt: TGTGCCAGCAGTTCTTATCCACGGGGCGACACAGATACGCAGTATTTT; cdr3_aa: CASSSYPRGDTDTQYF
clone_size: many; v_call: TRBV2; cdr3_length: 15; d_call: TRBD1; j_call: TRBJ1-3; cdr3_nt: TGTGCCAGCAGTGTGGACAGGGGACGTAGGAACACCATATATTTT; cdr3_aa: CASSVDRGRRNTIYF
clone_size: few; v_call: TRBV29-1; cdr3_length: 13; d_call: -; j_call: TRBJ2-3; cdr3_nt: TGCAGCGTTGAACAGGGACCCACAGATACGCAGTATTTT; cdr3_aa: CSVEQGPTDTQYF
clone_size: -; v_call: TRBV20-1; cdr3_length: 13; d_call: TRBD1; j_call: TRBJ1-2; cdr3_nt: TGCAGTGCAAGGACAGGGTTAGGCTATGGCTACACCTTC; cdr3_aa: CSARTGLGYGYTF
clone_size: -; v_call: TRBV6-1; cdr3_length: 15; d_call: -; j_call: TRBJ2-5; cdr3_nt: TGTGCCAGCAGTCCCTGGGGGGGGGCGGGTGAGACCCAGTACTTC; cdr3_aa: CASSPWGGAGETQYF
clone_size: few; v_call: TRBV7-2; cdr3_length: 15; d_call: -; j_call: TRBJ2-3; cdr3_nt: TGTGCCAGCAGCTTAGGGGTAGGGATAACCCGTACGCAGTATTTT; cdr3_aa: CASSLGVGITRTQYF
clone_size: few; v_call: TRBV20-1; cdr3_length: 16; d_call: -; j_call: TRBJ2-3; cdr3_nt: TGCAGTGCTAGAGATCGGAGGGAATCTAGCACAGATACGCAGTATTTT; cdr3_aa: CSARDRRESSTDTQYF
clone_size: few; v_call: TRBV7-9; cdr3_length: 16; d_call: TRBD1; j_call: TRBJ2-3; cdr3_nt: TGTGCCAGCAGCACCTGGGACAGGGCGGCGACAGATACGCAGTATTTT; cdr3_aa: CASSTWDRAATDTQYF
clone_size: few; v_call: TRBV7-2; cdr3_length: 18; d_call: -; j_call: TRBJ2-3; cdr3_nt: TGTGCCAGCAGCTTAAGAGGGGGCGGAGGGGGCGCCGGAGATACGCAGTATTTT; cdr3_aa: CASSLRGGGGGAGDTQYF
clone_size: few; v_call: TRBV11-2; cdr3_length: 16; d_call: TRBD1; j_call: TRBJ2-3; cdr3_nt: TGTGCCAGCAGCTGGGACCGGGACAGGTTTACAGATACGCAGTATTTT; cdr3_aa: CASSWDRDRFTDTQYF
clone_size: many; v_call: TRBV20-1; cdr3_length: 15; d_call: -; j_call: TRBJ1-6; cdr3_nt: TGCAGTGCTTCTCCGGTTCAAGGCGGGAATTCACCCCTCCACTTT; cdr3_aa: CSASPVQGGNSPLHF
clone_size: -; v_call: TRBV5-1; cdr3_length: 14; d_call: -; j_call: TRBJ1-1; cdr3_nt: TGCGCCAGCAGCTTTCGCGGGGGGACCCCTGAAGCTTTCTTT; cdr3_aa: CASSFRGGTPEAFF
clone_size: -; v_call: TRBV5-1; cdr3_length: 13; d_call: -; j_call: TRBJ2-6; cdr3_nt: TGCGCCAGCAGCTTCGAGGGGGCCAACGTCCTGACTTTC; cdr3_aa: CASSFEGANVLTF
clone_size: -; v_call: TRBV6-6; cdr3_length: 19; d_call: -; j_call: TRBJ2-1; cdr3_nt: TGTGCCAGCAGTCCCCGACCCGGGGGCACGACCCGCGACTACAATGAGCAGTTCTTC; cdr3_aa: CASSPRPGGTTRDYNEQFF
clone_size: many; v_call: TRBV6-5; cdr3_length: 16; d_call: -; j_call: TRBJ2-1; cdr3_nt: TGTGCCAGCAGTGGCCGTGAGCAGCTAGCCTACAATGAGCAGTTCTTC; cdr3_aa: CASSGREQLAYNEQFF
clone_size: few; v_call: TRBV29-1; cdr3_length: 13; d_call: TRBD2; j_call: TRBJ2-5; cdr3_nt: TGCAGCGAACTAGCGGGGGTTAAAGAGACCCAGTACTTC; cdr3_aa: CSELAGVKETQYF
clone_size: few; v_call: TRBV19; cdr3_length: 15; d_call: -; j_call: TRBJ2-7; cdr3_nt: TGTGCCAGTAGCCTGACAGATGTCAGGCCCTACGAGCAGTACTTC; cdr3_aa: CASSLTDVRPYEQYF
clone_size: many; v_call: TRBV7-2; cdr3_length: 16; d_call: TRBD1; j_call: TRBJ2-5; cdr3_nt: TGTGCCAGCAGCTTTAATGCACAGGGGGGCGAAGAGACCCAGTACTTC; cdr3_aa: CASSFNAQGGEETQYF
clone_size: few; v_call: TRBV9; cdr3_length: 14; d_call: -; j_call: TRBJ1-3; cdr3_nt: TGTGCCAGCAGCTTGTCTCACACTGGAAACACCATATATTTT; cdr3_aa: CASSLSHTGNTIYF
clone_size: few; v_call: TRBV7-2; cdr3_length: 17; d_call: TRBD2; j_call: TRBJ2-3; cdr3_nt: TGTGCCAGCTCCCCAAACCAACTAGCGGGGGGGCGGGATACGCAGTATTTT; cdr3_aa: CASSPNQLAGGRDTQYF